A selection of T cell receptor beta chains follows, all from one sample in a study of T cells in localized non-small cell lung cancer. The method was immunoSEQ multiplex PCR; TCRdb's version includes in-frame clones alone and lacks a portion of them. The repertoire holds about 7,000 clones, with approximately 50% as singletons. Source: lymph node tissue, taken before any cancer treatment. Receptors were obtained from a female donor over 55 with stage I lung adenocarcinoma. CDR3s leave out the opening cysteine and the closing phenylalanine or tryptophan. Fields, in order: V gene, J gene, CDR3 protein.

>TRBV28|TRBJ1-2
ASSPTGAYGYT
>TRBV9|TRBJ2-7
ASSVGVGQGPLGEQY
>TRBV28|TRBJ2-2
ASSLFSGELF
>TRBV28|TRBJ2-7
ASSSQRRRQY
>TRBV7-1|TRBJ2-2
ATRTAGGNTGELF
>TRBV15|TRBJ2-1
ATSREGGRTNEQF
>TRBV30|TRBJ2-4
AWSGSGENIQY
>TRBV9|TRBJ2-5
ASSEGTGYQETQY
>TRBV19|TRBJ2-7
ASSIWGSYEQY
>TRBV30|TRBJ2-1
AWRTGTGGYEQF
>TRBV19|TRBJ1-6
ATSTRQINSPLH
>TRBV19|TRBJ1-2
ASSIPTLPDYGYT
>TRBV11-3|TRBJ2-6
ASSLTIRDRDSGANVLT
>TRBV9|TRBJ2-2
ASSVALIGLAGTGELF
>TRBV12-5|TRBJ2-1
ASGLYPSGGSDNEQF
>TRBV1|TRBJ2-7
ASSQEAFNYEQY
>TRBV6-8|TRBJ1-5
ASRVPPLEPQH
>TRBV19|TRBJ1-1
ASSNGPEAF
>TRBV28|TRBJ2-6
ASTLSGANVLT
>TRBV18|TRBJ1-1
ASSPRQGTEAF
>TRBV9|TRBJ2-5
ASSVTGTSGEAQY
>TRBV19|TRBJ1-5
ASSPYRGPHNQPQH
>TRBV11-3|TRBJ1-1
ASSLVSVSNTEAF
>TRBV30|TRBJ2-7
AWSPLDGGTQY
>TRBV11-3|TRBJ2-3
ASSPPGTGADTQY
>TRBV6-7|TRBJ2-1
ASSYSGTGYNEQF
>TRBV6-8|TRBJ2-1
ASSYGQGTYNEQF
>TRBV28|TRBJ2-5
ASSLGGGGQETQY
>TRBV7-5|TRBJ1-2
ASSLDPGMGGGYT
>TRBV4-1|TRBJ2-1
ASSQEGRGDEQF
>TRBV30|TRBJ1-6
AWRAGTGGERNSPLH
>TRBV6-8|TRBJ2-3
ASSGTSGGGDTQY
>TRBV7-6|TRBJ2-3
ASSLSSTSSTDTQY
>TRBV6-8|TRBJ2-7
TSRNGGTTYEQY
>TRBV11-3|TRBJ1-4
ASSPRFGGEKLF
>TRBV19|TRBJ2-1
ASKTAGGDEQF
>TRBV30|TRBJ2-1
AWSELINEQF
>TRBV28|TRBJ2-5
ASSSYRSGTGETQY
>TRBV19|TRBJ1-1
ASMVAGRTEAF
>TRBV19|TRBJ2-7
ASSRGLAGWDSYEQY
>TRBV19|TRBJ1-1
ASSIFPGLNTEAF
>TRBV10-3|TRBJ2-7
ASGSLGGEQY
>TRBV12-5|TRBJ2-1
ASAWGGLSDEQF
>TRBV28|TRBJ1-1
ASSLGGLNTEAF
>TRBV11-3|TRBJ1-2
VSSLGGNQNYGYT
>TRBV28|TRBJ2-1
ASGLDSSYNEQF
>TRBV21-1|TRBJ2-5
ASSAEGQQETQY
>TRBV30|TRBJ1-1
AWSVLGVNTEAF
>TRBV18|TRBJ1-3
ASSPGDRTNTIY
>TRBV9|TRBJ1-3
ASSSGQAIGNTIY
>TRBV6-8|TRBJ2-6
ASREQGSGANVLT
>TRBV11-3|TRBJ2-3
ASSPWGRGLGNTDTQY
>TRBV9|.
ASSVAQGGYEQY